These T cell receptor beta chains were read from a single sample in a study of OX40 agonist ivuxolimab in advanced cancers. Sequenced by immunoSEQ multiplex PCR; TCRdb stores in-frame clones only, minus some. This table has more than 20,000 clones, around 82% appearing once. This specimen consisted of CD4+ or CD8+ T cells sorted from blood, obtained in a trial of the OX40 agonist ivuxolimab. The receptors here all came from an adult with an advanced solid tumor such as melanoma, head and neck, liver or kidney cancer. The CDR3 runs from the conserved cysteine through the conserved F or W. The D gene is left open where the match is weak. Size is stated for part of the rows, as once, few or many counts, or as a class when the clone is expanded.

TRBV6-5	.	TRBJ1-2	.	CASSYSGFGGGTGYTF	TGTGCCAGCAGTTACTCAGGGTTCGGGGGGGGTACCGGCTACACCTTC
TRBV5-6	.	TRBJ2-4	.	CASSYGTWNIQYF	TGTGCCAGCAGCTATGGGACATGGAACATTCAGTACTTC
TRBV5-1	TRBD2	TRBJ2-1	.	CASGTSGGFYNEQFF	TGCGCCAGCGGAACTAGCGGGGGCTTCTACAATGAGCAGTTCTTC
TRBV11-1	TRBD1	TRBJ2-2	.	CASSLTRTGDTGELFF	TGTGCCAGCAGCTTAACCAGGACAGGGGACACCGGGGAGCTGTTTTTT
TRBV29-1	.	TRBJ1-2	.	CSVEGQGGYGYTF	TGCAGCGTCGAGGGGCAGGGAGGCTATGGCTACACCTTC
TRBV4-2	.	TRBJ2-5	.	CASSALTTETQYF	TGTGCCAGCAGCGCACTAACGACGGAGACCCAGTACTTC
TRBV19	TRBD1	TRBJ2-7	.	CASSRKTGVSYEQYF	TGTGCCAGTAGTAGGAAGACAGGGGTTTCCTACGAGCAGTACTTC
TRBV5-4	.	TRBJ2-3	few	CASSLTGVYTDTQYF	TGTGCCAGCAGCTTGACGGGGGTATACACAGATACGCAGTATTTT
TRBV4-1	TRBD1	TRBJ1-3	.	CASSLGQVAGNTIYF	TGCGCCAGCAGTCTCGGACAGGTCGCTGGAAACACCATATATTTT
TRBV19	.	TRBJ2-6	.	CASMGSSGANVLTF	TGTGCCAGTATGGGGAGCTCTGGGGCCAACGTCCTGACTTTC
TRBV19	TRBD1	TRBJ1-1	medium-sized	CASSHRGPTEAFF	TGTGCCAGTAGCCACAGGGGGCCCACTGAAGCTTTCTTT
TRBV13	TRBD2	TRBJ2-3	.	CASSTPGLAGRTDTQYF	TGTGCCAGCAGCACGCCGGGACTAGCGGGCAGAACAGATACGCAGTATTTT
TRBV4-3	TRBD1	TRBJ1-6	.	CASSQGTGANSPLHF	TGCGCCAGCAGCCAGGGGACAGGGGCTAATTCACCCCTCCACTTT
TRBV9	.	TRBJ1-2	.	CASSVEVRGGRNGYTF	TGTGCCAGCAGCGTAGAGGTTCGAGGGGGGCGAAATGGCTACACCTTC
TRBV5-4	.	TRBJ1-2	.	CASSPIISGNGYTF	TGTGCCAGCAGCCCGATAATCAGCGGAAATGGCTACACCTTC